These 20 T cell receptor beta chains share one sample of origin, sequenced in a study of blood T cell repertoires in COVID-19. This table comes from immunoSEQ multiplex PCR, and its TCRdb copy is limited to in-frame clones, with some not included. This repertoire shows over 120,000 clones, roughly 80% found once; its top ten account for 5% to 7%. The source material was PBMCs or T cells enriched from blood (not recorded which). All receptors come from a woman aged 45-65 years who had recovered from COVID-19.

The chain is built from TRBV23-1 and TRBJ2-4, with D possibly matching TRBD2 (5 bases). TRBV23-1 is sorted into the ORF group, with uncertain function. CDR3 length equals 18 residues. Trimming took off 0 bases at V and 0 bases at J, with 15 bases between the two ends. The CDR3 sequence: CASSQSRTPRRAKNIQYF. The CDR3 region has the DNA TGCGCCAGCAGTCAATCCCGGACTCCCCGGAGAGCCAAAAACATTCAGTACTTC.

The CDR3 sequence: CASSPSGLWNTEAFF. As DNA, the CDR3 is TGTGCCAGCAGCCCCTCGGGACTTTGGAACACTGAAGCTTTCTTT. The chain joins TRBV5-4 to TRBJ1-1; perhaps TRBD1 as D (5 bases). Germline V lookup: CDR1 SGHNT, CDR2 YYREEE (reference sequence). The CDR3 totals 15 residues. Trimming took off 4 bases at V and 1 base at J, with 14 bases between the two ends.

The chain uses TRBV6-1 and TRBJ1-1; D is unclear. Trimming removed 2 bases at V and 6 bases at J, with 10 bases between. The CDR3 contains 13 residues. Looked up from germline, CDR1 is MNHNS and CDR2 is SASEGT. The CDR3 DNA is TGTGCCAGCAGTGAAAGAGAGGTTGCTGAAGCTTTCTTT. This sequence encodes CASSEREVAEAFF.

The chain links TRBV5-5 to TRBJ2-1; D gene unclear. The ends were cut back, 0 bases at V and 4 bases at J, with 14 bases in the middle. Germline-derived CDR1 and CDR2 are SGHKS and YYEKEE (reference sequence). The CDR3 spans 16 residues. This chain's CDR3 is CASSLGAPRPYNEQFF. The DNA of the CDR3 is TGTGCCAGCAGCTTGGGGGCCCCTCGACCGTACAATGAGCAGTTCTTC.

This sequence joins TRBV27 and TRBJ2-3, with unresolved D. Looked up from germline, CDR1 is MNHEY and CDR2 is SMNVEV (reference sequence). The CDR3 totals 12 residues. Between the trimmed V and J ends, which lost 3 bases and 2 bases, there was a span of 3 bases. For the CDR3, the DNA is TGTGCCAGCAGTTTCTCCACAGATACGCAGTATTTT. The encoded protein is CASSFSTDTQYF.

The rearrangement uses TRBV30 and TRBJ1-2; D gene unclear. Trimming removed 5 bases from V and 0 bases from J, with 10 bases in between. This CDR3 spans 13 amino acids. CDR1 GTSNPN and CDR2 SVGIG come from the germline V gene (reference sequence). The CDR3 DNA reads TGTGCCTGGCAATCGCGGGCTAACTATGGCTACACCTTC. It yields the protein CAWQSRANYGYTF.

This clone has a handful of counts. The rearrangement uses TRBV5-4 and TRBJ1-4, with 7 bases matching TRBD1. The CDR3 runs 14 residues. Per germline, CDR1 SGHNT and CDR2 YYREEE (reference sequence). The V segment lost 4 bases and the J segment 3 bases; nucleotides outside the gene matches: 3. The CDR3 is CASSPGQPNEKLFF. The CDR3 nucleotides are TGTGCCAGCAGCCCGGGACAGCCTAATGAAAAACTGTTTTTT. Full variable domain (outside the CDR3, taken from reference TRBV5-4 and TRBJ1-4): ETGVTQSPTHLIKTRGQQVTLRCSSQSGHNTVSWYQQALGQGPQFIFQYYREEENGRGNFPPRFSGLQFPNYSSELNVNALELDDSALYLCASSPGQPNEKLFFGSGTQLSVL.

This sequence joins TRBV27 and TRBJ1-2, with D hard to call. V was trimmed by 3 bases and J by 0 bases, leaving 11 bases between them. The CDR3 covers 15 residues. CDR1 and CDR2 from the germline V gene are MNHEY and SMNVEV (reference sequence). CDR3 amino acids: CASSLARSTNYGYTF. CDR3 coding DNA: TGTGCCAGCAGTTTGGCCAGATCAACTAACTATGGCTACACCTTC.

The chain is built from TRBV28 and TRBJ2-7; tentative D call: TRBD2 (6 bases). Germline assignment: CDR1 MDHEN and CDR2 SYDVKM. Trimming left V 6 bases short and J 4 bases short, with 13 bases between. The CDR3 length is 13 residues. In DNA form, the CDR3 reads TGTGCCAGCAGCGACTTCGGGGGATACGAGCAGTACGTC. It encodes CASSDFGGYEQYV.

The rearrangement joins TRBV24-1 to TRBJ2-3; maybe TRBD1 (6 bases). The germline V and J ends were trimmed by 4 bases and 1 base, with 14 bases remaining between them. Germline-derived CDR1 and CDR2 are KGHDR and SFDVKD. The CDR3 runs to 16 residues. The CDR3 here is CATSDPDSVGTDTQYF. Here the CDR3 DNA reads TGTGCCACCAGTGACCCGGACAGCGTTGGCACAGATACGCAGTATTTT.

The rearrangement links TRBV4-2 to TRBJ2-7; D may be TRBD2 (6 bases). Germline CDR1 LGHNA, CDR2 YNFKEQ. Trimming took off 4 bases at V and 4 bases at J, with 23 bases between the two ends. The CDR3 consists of 17 residues. In DNA form, the CDR3 reads TGTGCCAGCAGCCTGAGGGAGGTTTCTGCGGCTTTTTACGAGCAGTACTTC. Its translation is CASSLREVSAAFYEQYF.

This rearrangement joins TRBV19 to TRBJ1-3; D uncertain. Between the trimmed V and J ends, which lost 7 bases and 0 bases, there was a span of 19 bases. CDR1 is LNHDA and CDR2 is SQIVND in the germline V gene (reference sequence). This CDR3 has 17 residues. The CDR3, as DNA: TGTGCCAGTATATCTCCTCCAGGCCGCTACTCTGGAAACACCATATATTTT. Its translation is CASISPPGRYSGNTIYF.

The chain carries TRBV7-9 and TRBJ2-3; D gene uncertain. The germline V and J ends were trimmed by 3 bases and 4 bases, with 5 bases remaining between them. The V gene's germline CDR1 is SEHNR and CDR2 FQNEAQ (reference sequence). The CDR3 totals 12 residues. As DNA, the CDR3 is TGTGCCAGCAGCTTCGTAGCAGATACGCAGTATTTT. Translated: CASSFVADTQYF. The full variable domain, in which reference TRBV7-9 and TRBJ2-3 provide the parts outside the CDR3, is DTGVSQNPRHKITKRGQNVTFRCDPISEHNRLYWYRQTLGQGPEFLTYFQNEAQLEKSRLLSDRFSAERPKGSFSTLEIQRTEQGDSAMYLCASSFVADTQYFGPGTRLTVL.

This chain uses TRBV19 with TRBJ2-2; TRBD1 agrees at 7 bases. The CDR3 has 14 residues. The germline gives CDR1 LNHDA, CDR2 SQIVND (reference sequence). J was trimmed by 6 bases and V by 2 bases; bases with no gene match: 3. CDR3 nucleotide sequence: TGTGCCAGTAGTATATCTACAGGGGCCGGGGAGCTGTTTTTT. This sequence encodes CASSISTGAGELFF. Variable domain in full (rest from reference TRBV19 and TRBJ2-2): DGGITQSPKYLFRKEGQNVTLSCEQNLNHDAMYWYRQDPGQGLRLIYYSQIVNDFQKGDIAEGYSVSREKKESFPLTVTSAQKNPTAFYLCASSISTGAGELFFGEGSRLTVL.

V gene TRBV5-8 combines with J gene TRBJ2-3, with D perhaps matching TRBD1 (6 bases). CDR3 length equals 15 residues. Germline CDR1 SGHTS, CDR2 YDEGEE. Trimming removed 2 bases at V and 0 bases at J, with 10 bases between. The CDR3 DNA sequence: TGTGCCAGCAGCTTTCCGGGACATAGCACAGATACGCAGTATTTT. Protein sequence: CASSFPGHSTDTQYF.

The chain combines TRBV28 with TRBJ2-7; D call uncertain. The CDR3 is 12 amino acids. The V gene's germline CDR1 is MDHEN and CDR2 SYDVKM. Between the trimmed V and J ends, which lost 6 bases and 4 bases, there was a span of 10 bases. The CDR3 reads CASRTSRYEQYF. The CDR3, as DNA: TGTGCCAGCAGGACCTCTAGGTACGAGCAGTACTTC.

The V call is TRBV11-1, the J call TRBJ2-5, with TRBD1 matching over 7 bases. Germline trimming cut 5 bases from V and 4 bases from J; bases unmatched to any gene: 7. The germline gives CDR1 SGHAT, CDR2 FQDESV (reference sequence). The CDR3 loop spans 14 amino acids. DNA for the CDR3: TGTGCCAGCAGCCAGACAGGGATGCGAGAGACCCAGTACTTC. Protein sequence: CASSQTGMRETQYF.

The CDR3 DNA sequence: TGCGCCAGCAGCCAACTGACTAGCGGGGGTGACATTCAGTACTTC. Translating it yields CASSQLTSGGDIQYF. J is TRBJ2-4 and V is TRBV4-1; 12 positions agree with TRBD2. V gave up 2 bases and J gave up 8 bases; unmatched junction bases: 4. CDR1 MGHRA and CDR2 YSYEKL come from the germline V gene. The CDR3 covers 15 residues.

The V gene is TRBV6-5, the J gene TRBJ1-2; D is uncertain. Germline-derived CDR1 and CDR2 are MNHEY and SVGAGI. Between the trimmed V and J ends, which lost 6 bases and 4 bases, there was a span of 9 bases. This CDR3 region has 12 residues. The CDR3 DNA reads as TGTGCCAGCAGCGGTCCCGGCTATGGCTACACCTTC. As protein: CASSGPGYGYTF.

The chain carries TRBV7-2 and TRBJ1-6; D is ambiguous. This CDR3 has 15 amino acids. Germline assignment: CDR1 SGHTA and CDR2 FQGNSA. With 3 bases removed from V and 7 bases from J, the gap between germline ends came to 13 bases. The CDR3: CASSFGAGRNSPLHF. The CDR3 bases are TGTGCCAGCAGCTTCGGAGCGGGTCGGAATTCACCCCTCCACTTT. The full variable domain, in which reference TRBV7-2 and TRBJ1-6 provide the parts outside the CDR3, is GAGVSQSPSNKVTEKGKDVELRCDPISGHTALYWYRQSLGQGLEFLIYFQGNSAPDKSGLPSDRFSAERTGGSVSTLTIQRTQQEDSAVYLCASSFGAGRNSPLHFGNGTRLTVT.